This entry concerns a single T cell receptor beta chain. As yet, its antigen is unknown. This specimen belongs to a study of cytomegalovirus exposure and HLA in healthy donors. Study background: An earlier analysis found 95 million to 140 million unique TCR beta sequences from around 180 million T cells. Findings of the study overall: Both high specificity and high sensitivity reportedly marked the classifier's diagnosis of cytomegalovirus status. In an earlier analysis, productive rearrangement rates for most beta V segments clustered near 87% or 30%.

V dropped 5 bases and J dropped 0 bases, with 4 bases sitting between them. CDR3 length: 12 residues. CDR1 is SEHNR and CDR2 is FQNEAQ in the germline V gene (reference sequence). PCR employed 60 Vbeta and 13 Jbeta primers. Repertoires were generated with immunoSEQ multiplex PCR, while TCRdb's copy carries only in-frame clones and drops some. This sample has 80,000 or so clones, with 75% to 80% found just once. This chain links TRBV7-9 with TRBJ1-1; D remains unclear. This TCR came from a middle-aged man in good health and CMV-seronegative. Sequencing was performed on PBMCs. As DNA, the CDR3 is TGTGCCAGCAGCCCCTTGAACACTGAAGCTTTCTTT. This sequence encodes CASSPLNTEAFF. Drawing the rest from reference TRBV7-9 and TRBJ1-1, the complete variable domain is DTGVSQNPRHKITKRGQNVTFRCDPISEHNRLYWYRQTLGQGPEFLTYFQNEAQLEKSRLLSDRFSAERPKGSFSTLEIQRTEQGDSAMYLCASSPLNTEAFFGQGTRLTVV.